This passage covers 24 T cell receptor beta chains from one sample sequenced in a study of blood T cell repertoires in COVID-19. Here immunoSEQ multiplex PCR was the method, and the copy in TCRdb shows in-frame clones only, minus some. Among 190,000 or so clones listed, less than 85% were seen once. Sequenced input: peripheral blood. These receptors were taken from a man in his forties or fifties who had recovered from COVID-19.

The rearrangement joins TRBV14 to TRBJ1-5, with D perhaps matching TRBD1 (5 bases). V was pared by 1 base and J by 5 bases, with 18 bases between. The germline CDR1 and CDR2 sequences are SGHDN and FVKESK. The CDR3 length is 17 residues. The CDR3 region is CASSQGRLSQGYQPQHF. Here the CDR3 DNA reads TGTGCCAGCAGCCAAGGTCGGCTGAGTCAGGGTTATCAGCCCCAGCATTTT.

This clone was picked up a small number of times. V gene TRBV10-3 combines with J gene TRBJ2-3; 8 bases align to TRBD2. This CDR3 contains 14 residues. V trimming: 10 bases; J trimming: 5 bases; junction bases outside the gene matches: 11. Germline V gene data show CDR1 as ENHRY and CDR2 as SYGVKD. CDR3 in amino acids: CATERENLGDTQYF. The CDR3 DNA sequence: TGTGCCACGGAGCGGGAGAACCTAGGAGATACGCAGTATTTT.

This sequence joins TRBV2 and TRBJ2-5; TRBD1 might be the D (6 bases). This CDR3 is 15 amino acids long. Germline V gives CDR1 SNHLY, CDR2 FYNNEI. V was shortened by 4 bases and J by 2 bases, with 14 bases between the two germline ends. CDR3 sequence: CASSGKTGLQETQYF. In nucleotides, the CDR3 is TGTGCCAGCAGTGGGAAAACAGGGTTACAAGAGACCCAGTACTTC.

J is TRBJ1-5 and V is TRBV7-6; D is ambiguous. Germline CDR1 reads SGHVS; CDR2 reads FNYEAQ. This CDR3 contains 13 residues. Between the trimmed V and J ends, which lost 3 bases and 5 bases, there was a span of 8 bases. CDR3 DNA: TGTGCCAGCAGCTTCGGTCTTCATCAGCCCCAGCATTTT. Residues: CASSFGLHQPQHF. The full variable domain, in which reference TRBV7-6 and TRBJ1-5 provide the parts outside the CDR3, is GAGVSQSPRYKVTKRGQDVALRCDPISGHVSLYWYRQALGQGPEFLTYFNYEAQQDKSGLPNDRFSAERPEGSISTLTIQRTEQRDSAMYRCASSFGLHQPQHFGDGTRLSIL.

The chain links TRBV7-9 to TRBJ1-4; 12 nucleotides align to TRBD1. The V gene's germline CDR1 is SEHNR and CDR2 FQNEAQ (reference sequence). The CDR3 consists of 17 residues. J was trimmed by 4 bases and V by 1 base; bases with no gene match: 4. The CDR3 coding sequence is TGTGCCAGCAGCTTAGGGGACAGGGGGCCCGGTAATGAAAAACTGTTTTTT. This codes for CASSLGDRGPGNEKLFF.

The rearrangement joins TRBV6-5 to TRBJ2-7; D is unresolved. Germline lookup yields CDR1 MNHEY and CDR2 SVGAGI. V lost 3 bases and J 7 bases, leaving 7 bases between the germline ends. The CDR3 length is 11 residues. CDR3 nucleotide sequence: TGTGCCAGCAGTTATCGCGGTGAGCAGTACTTC. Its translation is CASSYRGEQYF.

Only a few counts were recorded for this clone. This chain's CDR3 is CASTQVYGYTF. As DNA, the CDR3 is TGTGCCAGTACACAGGTTTATGGCTACACCTTC. The chain recombines TRBV19 with TRBJ1-2; tentatively, D is TRBD1 (5 bases). Between the trimmed V and J ends, which lost 7 bases and 5 bases, there was a span of 8 bases. The CDR3 length is 11 residues. Per germline, CDR1 LNHDA and CDR2 SQIVND (reference sequence).

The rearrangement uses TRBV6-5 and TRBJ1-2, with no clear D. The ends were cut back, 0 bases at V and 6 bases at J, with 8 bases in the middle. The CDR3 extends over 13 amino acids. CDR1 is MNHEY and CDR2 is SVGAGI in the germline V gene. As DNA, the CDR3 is TGTGCCAGCAGTTACTCGGGTCTAGATGGCTACACCTTC. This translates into CASSYSGLDGYTF.

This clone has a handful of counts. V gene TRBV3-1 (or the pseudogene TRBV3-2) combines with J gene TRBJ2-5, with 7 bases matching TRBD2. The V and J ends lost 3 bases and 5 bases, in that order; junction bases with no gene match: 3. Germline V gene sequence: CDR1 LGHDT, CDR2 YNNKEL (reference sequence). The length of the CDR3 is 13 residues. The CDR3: CASSHQGGETQYF. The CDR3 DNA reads TGTGCCAGCAGCCATCAGGGAGGGGAGACCCAGTACTTC.

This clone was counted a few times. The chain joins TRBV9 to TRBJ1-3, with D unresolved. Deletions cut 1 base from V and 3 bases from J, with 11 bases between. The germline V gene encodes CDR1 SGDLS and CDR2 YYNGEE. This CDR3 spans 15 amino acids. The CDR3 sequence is CASSVNPLGGNTIYF. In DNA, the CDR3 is TGTGCCAGCAGCGTAAATCCCCTAGGTGGAAACACCATATATTTT.

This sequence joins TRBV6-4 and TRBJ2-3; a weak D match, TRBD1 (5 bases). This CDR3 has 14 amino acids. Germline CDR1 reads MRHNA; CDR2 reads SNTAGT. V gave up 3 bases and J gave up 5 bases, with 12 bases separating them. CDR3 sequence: CASSEGPPGDTQYF. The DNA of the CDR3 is TGTGCCAGCAGTGAGGGGCCCCCAGGAGATACGCAGTATTTT.

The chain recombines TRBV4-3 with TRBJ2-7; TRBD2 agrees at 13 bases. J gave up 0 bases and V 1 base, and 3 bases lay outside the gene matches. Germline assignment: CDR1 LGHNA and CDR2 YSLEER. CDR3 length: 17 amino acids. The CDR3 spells CASSQAGLAGNSYEQYF. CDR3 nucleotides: TGCGCCAGCAGCCAAGCGGGACTAGCGGGAAACTCCTACGAGCAGTACTTC.

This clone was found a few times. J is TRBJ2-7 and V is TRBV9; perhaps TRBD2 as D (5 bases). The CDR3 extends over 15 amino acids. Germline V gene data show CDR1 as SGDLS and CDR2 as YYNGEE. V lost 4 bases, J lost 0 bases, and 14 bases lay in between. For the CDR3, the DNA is TGTGCCAGCAGCCCGAGCGGAACCAGCTCCTACGAGCAGTACTTC. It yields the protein CASSPSGTSSYEQYF. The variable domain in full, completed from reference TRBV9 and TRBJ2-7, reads DSGVTQTPKHLITATGQRVTLRCSPRSGDLSVYWYQQSLDQGLQFLIQYYNGEERAKGNILERFSAQQFPDLHSELNLSSLELGDSALYFCASSPSGTSSYEQYFGPGTRLTVT.

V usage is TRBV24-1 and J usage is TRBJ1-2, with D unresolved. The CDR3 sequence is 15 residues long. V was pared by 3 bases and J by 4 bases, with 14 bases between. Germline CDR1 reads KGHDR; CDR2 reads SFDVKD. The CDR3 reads CATSDPLAGSYGYTF. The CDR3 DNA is TGTGCCACCAGTGATCCACTGGCGGGGAGCTATGGCTACACCTTC.

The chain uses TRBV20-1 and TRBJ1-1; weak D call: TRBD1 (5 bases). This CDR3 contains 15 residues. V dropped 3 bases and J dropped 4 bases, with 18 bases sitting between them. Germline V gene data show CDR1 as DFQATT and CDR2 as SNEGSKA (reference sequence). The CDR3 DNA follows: TGCAGTGCTAGTAAAGGGGATGGGTTAAGCACTGAAGCTTTCTTT. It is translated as CSASKGDGLSTEAFF.

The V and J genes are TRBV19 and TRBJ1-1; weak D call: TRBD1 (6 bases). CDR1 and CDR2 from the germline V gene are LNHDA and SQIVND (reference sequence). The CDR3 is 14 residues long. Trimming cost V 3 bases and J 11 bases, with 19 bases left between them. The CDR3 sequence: CASSINLDRPWAFF. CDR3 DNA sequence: TGTGCCAGTAGTATCAATTTAGACAGGCCGTGGGCTTTCTTT.

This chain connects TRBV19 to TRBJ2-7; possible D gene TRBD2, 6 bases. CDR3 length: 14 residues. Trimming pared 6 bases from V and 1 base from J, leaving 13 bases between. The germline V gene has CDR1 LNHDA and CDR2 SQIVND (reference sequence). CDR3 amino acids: CASSPGLTSYEQYF. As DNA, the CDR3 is TGTGCCAGTAGCCCGGGACTGACGTCCTACGAGCAGTACTTC.

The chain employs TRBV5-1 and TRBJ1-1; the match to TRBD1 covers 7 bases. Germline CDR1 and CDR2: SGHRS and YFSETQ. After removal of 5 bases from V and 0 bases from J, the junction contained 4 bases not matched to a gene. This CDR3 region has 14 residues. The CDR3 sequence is CASRRDSMNTEAFF. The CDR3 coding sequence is TGCGCCAGCAGGCGGGACAGTATGAACACTGAAGCTTTCTTT.

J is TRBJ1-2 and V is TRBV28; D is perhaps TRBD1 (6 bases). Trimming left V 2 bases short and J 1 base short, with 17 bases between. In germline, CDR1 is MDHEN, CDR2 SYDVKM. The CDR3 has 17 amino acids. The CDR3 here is CASSLDPGRGLNYGYTF. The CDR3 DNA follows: TGTGCCAGCAGTTTAGATCCAGGCAGGGGCCTTAACTATGGCTACACCTTC.

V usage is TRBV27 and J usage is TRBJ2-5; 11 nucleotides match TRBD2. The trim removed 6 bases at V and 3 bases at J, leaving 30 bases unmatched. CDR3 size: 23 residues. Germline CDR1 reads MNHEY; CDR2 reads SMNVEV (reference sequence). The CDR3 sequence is CASSSYPLGNGRLAGQEEETQYF. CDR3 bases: TGTGCCAGCAGCTCCTACCCTTTGGGGAATGGGAGACTAGCGGGACAGGAAGAAGAGACCCAGTACTTC.

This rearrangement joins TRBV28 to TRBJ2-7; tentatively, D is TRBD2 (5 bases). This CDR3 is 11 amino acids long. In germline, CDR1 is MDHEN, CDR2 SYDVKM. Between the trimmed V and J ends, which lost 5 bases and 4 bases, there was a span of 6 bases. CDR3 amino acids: CASSLAYEQYF. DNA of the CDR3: TGTGCCAGCAGTCTAGCTTACGAGCAGTACTTC.

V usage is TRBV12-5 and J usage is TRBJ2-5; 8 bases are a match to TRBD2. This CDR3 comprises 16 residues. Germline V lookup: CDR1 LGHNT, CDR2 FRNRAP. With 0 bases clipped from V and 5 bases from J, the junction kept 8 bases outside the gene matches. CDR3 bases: TGTGCTAGTGGTTTGGTAAACAGCGGGAGCCGGGAGACCCAGTACTTC. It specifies CASGLVNSGSRETQYF.

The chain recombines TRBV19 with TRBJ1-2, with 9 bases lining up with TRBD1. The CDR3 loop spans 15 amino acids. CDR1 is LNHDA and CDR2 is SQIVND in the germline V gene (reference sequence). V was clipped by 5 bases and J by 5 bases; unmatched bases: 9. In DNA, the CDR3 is TGTGCCAGTAGTGCACTACAGGGGGCTGAATATGGCTACACCTTC. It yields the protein CASSALQGAEYGYTF.

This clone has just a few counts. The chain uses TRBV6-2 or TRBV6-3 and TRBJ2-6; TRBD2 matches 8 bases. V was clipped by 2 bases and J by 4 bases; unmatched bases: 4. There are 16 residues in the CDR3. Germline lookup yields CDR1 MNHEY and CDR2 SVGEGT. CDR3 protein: CASSYPGRAGANVLTF. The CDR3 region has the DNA TGTGCCAGCAGTTACCCCGGGAGGGCCGGGGCCAACGTCCTGACTTTC.